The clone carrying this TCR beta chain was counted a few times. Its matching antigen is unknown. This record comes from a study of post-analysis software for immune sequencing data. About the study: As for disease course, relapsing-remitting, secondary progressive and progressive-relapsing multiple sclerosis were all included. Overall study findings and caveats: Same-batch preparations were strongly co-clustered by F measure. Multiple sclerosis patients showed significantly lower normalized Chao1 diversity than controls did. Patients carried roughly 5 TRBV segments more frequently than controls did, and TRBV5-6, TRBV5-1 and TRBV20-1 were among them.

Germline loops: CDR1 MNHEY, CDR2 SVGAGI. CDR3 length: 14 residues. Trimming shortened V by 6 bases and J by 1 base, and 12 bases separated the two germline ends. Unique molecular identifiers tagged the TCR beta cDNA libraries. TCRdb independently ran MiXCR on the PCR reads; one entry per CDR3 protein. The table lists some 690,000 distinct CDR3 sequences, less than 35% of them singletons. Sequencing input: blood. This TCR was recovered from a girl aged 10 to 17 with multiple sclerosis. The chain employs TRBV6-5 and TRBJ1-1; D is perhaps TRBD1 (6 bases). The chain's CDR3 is CASRNREGNTEAFF. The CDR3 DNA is TGTGCCAGCAGGAACAGGGAAGGGAACACTGAAGCTTTCTTT.